This TCR beta chain emerged from a study of blood T cell repertoires in COVID-19. Study-level information: Researchers got acute and convalescent COVID-19 samples from the United States, Italy and Spain. PBMCs, B-cell-depleted T cells, or T cells provided the cDNA or gDNA that made up the material.

V lost 2 bases and J lost 4; bases outside the gene matches: 7. The CDR3 length is 15 residues. Germline CDR1 reads SGHKS; CDR2 reads YYEKEE (reference sequence). Authors' data handling: Counts of nucleated cells, estimated from reference gene primer amplification, were obtained. Sequencing was performed with immunoSEQ multiplex PCR; in TCRdb, only in-frame clones are kept and a portion is missing. The DNA was the basis for D and trimming; V, J and clone size are from that table. The sample yields about 180,000 clones, more than 80% seen once. Material for sequencing was peripheral blood. The rearrangement joins TRBV5-5 to TRBJ2-7; 9 bases match TRBD1. The sequence was obtained from a human donor in a cohort sampled during active COVID-19. CDR3 DNA: TGTGCCAGCAGCTTCGGACAGGGGCCCCCTTACGAGCAGTACTTC. As protein: CASSFGQGPPYEQYF. Full variable domain (outside the CDR3, taken from reference TRBV5-5 and TRBJ2-7): DAGVTQSPTHLIKTRGQQVTLRCSPISGHKSVSWYQQVLGQGPQFIFQYYEKEERGRGNFPDRFSARQFPNYSSELNVNALLLGDSALYLCASSFGQGPPYEQYFGPGTRLTVT.